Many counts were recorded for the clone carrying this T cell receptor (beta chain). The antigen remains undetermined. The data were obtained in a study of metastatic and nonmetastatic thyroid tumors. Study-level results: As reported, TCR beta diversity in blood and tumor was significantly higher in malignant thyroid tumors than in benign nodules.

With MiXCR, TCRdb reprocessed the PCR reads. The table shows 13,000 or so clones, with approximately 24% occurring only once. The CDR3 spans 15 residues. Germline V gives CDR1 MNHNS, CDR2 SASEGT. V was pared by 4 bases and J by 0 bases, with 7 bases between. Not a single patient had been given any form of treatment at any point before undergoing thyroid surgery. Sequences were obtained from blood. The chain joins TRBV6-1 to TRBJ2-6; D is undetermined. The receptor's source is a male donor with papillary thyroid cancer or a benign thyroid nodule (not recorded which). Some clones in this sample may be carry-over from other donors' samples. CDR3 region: CASSVTGSGANVLTF. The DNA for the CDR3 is TGTGCCAGCAGTGTAACGGGCTCTGGGGCCAACGTCCTGACTTTC.